These 29 T cell receptor beta chains share one sample of origin, sequenced in a study of T-cell memory formation after mild COVID-19. TCRdb re-derived calls from the 5' RACE reads in MiXCR, one entry per CDR3 protein. The sample lists 550,000 to 600,000 distinct CDR3 sequences; approximately 15% were seen once. Sequencing input: PBMCs or a T cell subset sorted from them (not recorded which). These receptors all come from an adult woman who had mild COVID-19 (a few samples of this study predate the infection). Cell type and time point are not known.

This chain uses TRBV5-4 with TRBJ2-1, with D hard to call. Germline CDR1 and CDR2: SGHNT and YYREEE (reference sequence). With 4 bases removed from V and 9 bases from J, the gap between germline ends came to 14 bases. This CDR3 is built from 13 residues. Here the CDR3 reads CASSAIRSSEQFF. CDR3 bases: TGTGCCAGCAGCGCAATTAGGAGCTCTGAGCAGTTCTTC.

Ten or more counts support this clonotype. The chain employs TRBV5-1 and TRBJ2-6; no definite D call. Germline lookup yields CDR1 SGHRS and CDR2 YFSETQ. V shed 0 bases and J shed 2 bases, with 3 bases lying between them. CDR3 length: 14 amino acids. Written as DNA, the CDR3 is TGCGCCAGCAGCTTGGAACCTGGGGCCAACGTCCTGACTTTC. Translating gives CASSLEPGANVLTF.

This clonotype was observed at least ten times. The chain uses TRBV29-1 and TRBJ2-7, with a weak D call TRBD2 (6 bases). The ends were cut back, 4 bases at V and 2 bases at J, with 9 bases in the middle. Germline V gives CDR1 SQVTM, CDR2 ANQGSEA. CDR3 length: 12 amino acids. The CDR3 sequence: CSVVAAAYEQYF. The CDR3 DNA sequence: TGCAGCGTTGTAGCGGCCGCCTACGAGCAGTACTTC.

This clonotype has more than one count but fewer than ten. This CDR3 is CSARSGGAYEQYF. CDR3 sequence (DNA): TGCAGTGCTAGGAGCGGGGGGGCCTACGAGCAGTACTTC. The V and J genes are TRBV20-1 and TRBJ2-7; 10 bases line up with TRBD2. V gave up 3 bases and J gave up 2 bases; unmatched junction bases: 1. CDR1 DFQATT and CDR2 SNEGSKA come from the germline V gene (reference sequence). The CDR3 runs to 13 residues.

In DNA, the CDR3 is TGTGCCAGCTCACCGACCTCGCATCGCCGGGGAGAGACCCAGTACTTC. This codes for CASSPTSHRRGETQYF. This chain joins TRBV18 and TRBJ2-5, with D maybe TRBD2 (5 bases). This CDR3 is built from 16 residues. The V gene's germline CDR1 is KGHSH and CDR2 LQKENI. V was cut by 3 bases and J by 4 bases, with 18 bases left in between.

This clonotype has at least ten counts. The chain links TRBV7-3 to TRBJ2-5; D is perhaps TRBD1 (5 bases). The CDR3 length is 16 residues. V shed 5 bases and J shed 4 bases, with 20 bases lying between them. CDR1 is SGHTA and CDR2 is FQGTGA in the germline V gene. This CDR3 reads CASSPQGRSPRETQYF. The CDR3 region has the DNA TGTGCCAGCAGCCCTCAGGGTAGAAGTCCTCGAGAGACCCAGTACTTC.

In its sample, this clonotype was seen many times. This chain connects TRBV5-1 to TRBJ2-7, with D unresolved. V shed 4 bases and J shed 3 bases, with 11 bases lying between them. This CDR3 is built from 13 residues. From germline, CDR1 is SGHRS and CDR2 YFSETQ. For the CDR3, the DNA is TGCGCCAGCAGCGCTTTGGAAAGCTACGAGCAGTACTTC. This codes for CASSALESYEQYF.

This clonotype was seen a handful of times. The rearrangement uses TRBV20-1 and TRBJ2-1; 9 bases match TRBD2. With 6 bases clipped from V and 7 bases from J, the junction kept 10 bases outside the gene matches. The CDR3 contains 14 residues. The germline V gene encodes CDR1 DFQATT and CDR2 SNEGSKA (reference sequence). Here the CDR3 DNA reads TGCAGTGCCCCTCTGCGGGGGGGCCCTAATGAGCAGTTCTTC. This codes for CSAPLRGGPNEQFF.

This clonotype showed up just a few times. This chain links TRBV7-9 with TRBJ1-4; possibly TRBD1 for D (5 bases). Trimming cost V 1 base and J 5 bases, with 11 bases left between them. Germline V gene sequence: CDR1 SEHNR, CDR2 FQNEAQ (reference sequence). CDR3 length: 15 residues. The CDR3, as DNA: TGTGCCAGCAGCTTAGTTGGGGGATTAAATGAAAAACTGTTTTTT. As protein: CASSLVGGLNEKLFF.

This clonotype turned up a few times. The V and J genes are TRBV20-1 and TRBJ2-7; D is unresolved. The CDR3 contains 11 residues. In germline, CDR1 is DFQATT, CDR2 SNEGSKA (reference sequence). The germline V and J ends were trimmed by 4 bases and 6 bases, with 10 bases remaining between them. The CDR3 loop reads CSATERGEQYF. For the CDR3, the DNA is TGCAGTGCTACCGAGCGTGGCGAGCAGTACTTC.

The chain uses TRBV5-1 and TRBJ2-3; the match to TRBD2 covers 8 bases. Germline trimming cut 5 bases from V and 4 bases from J; bases unmatched to any gene: 9. The CDR3 is made up of 15 amino acids. The V gene's germline CDR1 is SGHRS and CDR2 YFSETQ. DNA for the CDR3: TGCGCCAGCAGGGAAGGGGTAGCGGGGTCAGATACGCAGTATTTT. Amino acid sequence: CASREGVAGSDTQYF.

The V call is TRBV11-3, the J call TRBJ1-1; TRBD1 agrees at 9 bases. This CDR3 region has 14 residues. CDR1 and CDR2 from the germline V gene are SGHNT and YENEEA. V lost 5 bases to trimming and J lost 2 bases; unmatched junction nucleotides: 3. The CDR3 sequence: CASSTGGRNTEAFF. The CDR3 DNA follows: TGTGCCAGCAGCACAGGGGGCCGAAACACTGAAGCTTTCTTT.

This clonotype was detected a few times. This chain uses TRBV9 with TRBJ1-6; D not resolved. The CDR3 length is 17 residues. Trimming cost V 4 bases and J 8 bases, with 22 bases left between them. CDR1 and CDR2 (germline): SGDLS, YYNGEE. The CDR3 nucleotides read TGTGCCAGCAGCCCCTCTGGGAGCAGTTTGGAACATTCACCCCTCCACTTT. Translation gives CASSPSGSSLEHSPLHF. Combining the CDR3 with reference TRBV9 and TRBJ1-6 gives the whole variable domain DSGVTQTPKHLITATGQRVTLRCSPRSGDLSVYWYQQSLDQGLQFLIQYYNGEERAKGNILERFSAQQFPDLHSELNLSSLELGDSALYFCASSPSGSSLEHSPLHFGNGTRLTVT.

This clonotype appeared a few times. The chain links TRBV9 to TRBJ1-2, with TRBD1 matching over 8 bases. CDR3 length: 14 amino acids. The J segment lost 8 bases and the V segment lost 2 bases, leaving 8 bases of the junction unmatched. Germline V CDR1 and CDR2: SGDLS, YYNGEE. Here the CDR3 DNA reads TGTGCCAGCAGCGTCGAGGACAGGGCCCTAGGCTACACCTTC. Translated: CASSVEDRALGYTF.

This clonotype has more than one count but fewer than ten. The V call is TRBV4-1, the J call TRBJ1-2; D is uncertain. The V end was cut by 0 bases, the J end by 7 bases, with 12 bases between. This CDR3 has 14 residues. Germline loops: CDR1 MGHRA, CDR2 YSYEKL. CDR3 residues: CASSQEGLGFGYTF. CDR3 DNA: TGCGCCAGCAGCCAAGAGGGGTTAGGGTTTGGCTACACCTTC.

CDR3 amino acids: CSARDPGTSAYEQYF. The CDR3 DNA reads TGCAGTGCTAGAGATCCGGGGACTAGCGCCTACGAGCAGTACTTC. This rearrangement joins TRBV20-1 to TRBJ2-7; 10 nucleotides line up with TRBD2. V was clipped by 0 bases and J by 2 bases; unmatched bases: 4. CDR1 and CDR2 from the germline V gene are DFQATT and SNEGSKA (reference sequence). This CDR3 spans 15 amino acids.

The gene calls are TRBV20-1 and TRBJ2-5; 7 bases fit TRBD2. The length of the CDR3 is 11 residues. CDR1 is DFQATT and CDR2 is SNEGSKA in the germline V gene (reference sequence). Trimming removed 5 bases from V and 5 bases from J; junction bases left unmatched: 2. CDR3 protein: CSAGGGETQYF. Here the CDR3 DNA reads TGCAGTGCTGGGGGGGGGGAGACCCAGTACTTC.

This clonotype turned up a few times. V and J are TRBV5-1 and TRBJ2-3, with 7 bases lining up with TRBD2. Germline assignment: CDR1 SGHRS and CDR2 YFSETQ. The CDR3 runs to 16 residues. Germline trimming cut 5 bases from V and 2 bases from J; bases unmatched to any gene: 11. As DNA, the CDR3 is TGCGCCAGCAGGCTCCTAGCGGAGGTGCCCACAGATACGCAGTATTTT. Encoded protein: CASRLLAEVPTDTQYF. Full variable domain (remainder filled in from reference TRBV5-1 and TRBJ2-3): KAGVTQTPRYLIKTRGQQVTLSCSPISGHRSVSWYQQTPGQGLQFLFEYFSETQRNKGNFPGRFSGRQFSNSRSEMNVSTLELGDSALYLCASRLLAEVPTDTQYFGPGTRLTVL.

The rearrangement uses TRBV10-3 and TRBJ1-2, with a tentative D call TRBD1 (6 bases). Germline V gene lookup returns CDR1 ENHRY and CDR2 SYGVKD. V lost 6 bases to trimming and J lost 6 bases, with 8 bases between them. The CDR3 is 11 amino acids. CDR3 sequence: CAISTGHGYTF. For the CDR3, the DNA is TGTGCCATCAGCACAGGGCATGGCTACACCTTC.

The V gene is TRBV20-1, the J gene TRBJ1-3; D is perhaps TRBD1 (6 bases). CDR3 length equals 15 residues. Germline lookup yields CDR1 DFQATT and CDR2 SNEGSKA (reference sequence). Deletions cut 1 base from V and 0 bases from J, with 10 bases between. The CDR3 here is CSARGGQFSGNTIYF. As DNA, the CDR3 is TGCAGTGCTAGAGGGGGACAATTCTCTGGAAACACCATATATTTT.

This clonotype has only one observation. The chain links TRBV24-1 to TRBJ1-1; D is ambiguous. The CDR3 extends over 13 amino acids. V lost 5 bases and J 6 bases, leaving 12 bases between the germline ends. Per the germline V gene, CDR1 is KGHDR and CDR2 is SFDVKD. As DNA, the CDR3 is TGTGCCACCAGTGCGATGGGGAGGGCTGAAGCTTTCTTT. Its protein is CATSAMGRAEAFF.

Concerning this clonotype itself: A much more abundant neighbour one base away suggests this may be a read error. The V gene is TRBV6-5, the J gene TRBJ2-3, with TRBD2 matching over 7 bases. The germline V gene has CDR1 MNHEY and CDR2 SVGAGI. V trimming: 4 bases; J trimming: 13 bases; junction bases outside the gene matches: 11. The CDR3 covers 13 residues. The CDR3 is CASSSTGRDAKYF. The CDR3 region has the DNA TGTGCCAGCAGTTCCACGGGGAGGGATGCGAAGTATTTT.

The chain combines TRBV13 with TRBJ1-5; TRBD1 is a possible D gene (5 bases). Trimming removed 0 bases at V and 6 bases at J, with 18 bases between. The CDR3 has 17 residues. Germline V lookup: CDR1 PRHDT, CDR2 FYEKMQ (reference sequence). Written as DNA, the CDR3 is TGTGCCAGCAGCTTAGGCCAGGGTGCCGTCGGGGGTCAGCCCCAGCATTTT. Its translation is CASSLGQGAVGGQPQHF.

This clonotype was seen a handful of times. This sequence joins TRBV30 and TRBJ2-7; 7 bases align to TRBD1. Germline lookup yields CDR1 GTSNPN and CDR2 SVGIG (reference sequence). The CDR3 is made up of 11 amino acids. V shed 8 bases, J shed 4 bases, and the junction held 5 bases outside the gene matches. CDR3 DNA sequence: TGTGCCCGCCAGACAGGGTACGAGCAGTACTTC. As protein: CARQTGYEQYF.

The chain is built from TRBV19 and TRBJ2-7, with TRBD1 matching over 8 bases. With 5 bases clipped from V and 0 bases from J, the junction kept 6 bases outside the gene matches. This CDR3 contains 15 residues. The germline CDR1 and CDR2 sequences are LNHDA and SQIVND (reference sequence). The CDR3 region is CASSSPGQASYEQYF. The CDR3 DNA follows: TGTGCCAGTAGTTCTCCGGGACAGGCCTCCTACGAGCAGTACTTC. Supplemented by reference TRBV19 and TRBJ2-7, the full variable domain reads DGGITQSPKYLFRKEGQNVTLSCEQNLNHDAMYWYRQDPGQGLRLIYYSQIVNDFQKGDIAEGYSVSREKKESFPLTVTSAQKNPTAFYLCASSSPGQASYEQYFGPGTRLTVT.

The J gene is TRBJ2-3, the V gene TRBV19, with D unresolved. The germline V and J ends were trimmed by 6 bases and 2 bases, with 12 bases remaining between them. Germline assignment: CDR1 LNHDA and CDR2 SQIVND (reference sequence). This CDR3 spans 14 amino acids. Here the CDR3 DNA reads TGTGCCAGTAGCTCCGGGCCGGTCACAGATACGCAGTATTTT. Protein: CASSSGPVTDTQYF.

The J gene is TRBJ2-1, the V gene TRBV4-3, with a tentative D call TRBD2 (6 bases). The V gene lost 2 bases and the J gene lost 6 bases, with 11 bases spanning the gap. This CDR3 comprises 14 residues. CDR1 is LGHNA, CDR2 YSLEER, per germline. CDR3 nucleotide sequence: TGCGCCAGCAGCCAAATCGGGAGCGGCAATGAGCAGTTCTTC. It codes for CASSQIGSGNEQFF.

In its sample, this clonotype was seen a few times. The CDR3 nucleotides are TGTGCCAGCTCACCACCTAACGGACAAGCTTTCTACGAGCAGTACTTC. This encodes CASSPPNGQAFYEQYF. This chain joins TRBV18 and TRBJ2-7; D possibly corresponds to TRBD1 (5 bases). The germline V gene encodes CDR1 KGHSH and CDR2 LQKENI. The V end was cut by 0 bases, the J end by 3 bases, with 15 bases between. The length of the CDR3 is 16 residues.

This rearrangement joins TRBV5-1 to TRBJ2-2; the D is unclear. The CDR3 runs 16 residues. The germline V gene has CDR1 SGHRS and CDR2 YFSETQ. Trimming removed 4 bases at V and 0 bases at J, with 13 bases between. The DNA of the CDR3 is TGCGCCAGCAGCCCGGCGGTCACGGCGAACACCGGGGAGCTGTTTTTT. It specifies CASSPAVTANTGELFF.